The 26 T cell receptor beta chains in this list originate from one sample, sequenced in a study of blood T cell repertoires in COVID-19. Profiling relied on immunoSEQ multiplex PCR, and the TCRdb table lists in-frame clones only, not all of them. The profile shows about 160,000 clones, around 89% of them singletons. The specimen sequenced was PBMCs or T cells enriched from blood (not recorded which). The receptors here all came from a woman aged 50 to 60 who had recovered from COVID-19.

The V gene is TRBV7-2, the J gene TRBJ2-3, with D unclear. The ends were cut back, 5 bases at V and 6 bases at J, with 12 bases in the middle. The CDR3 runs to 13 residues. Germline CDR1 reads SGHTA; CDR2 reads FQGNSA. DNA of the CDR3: TGTGCCAGCAGCGAGGCGGTATTTGATACGCAGTATTTT. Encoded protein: CASSEAVFDTQYF.

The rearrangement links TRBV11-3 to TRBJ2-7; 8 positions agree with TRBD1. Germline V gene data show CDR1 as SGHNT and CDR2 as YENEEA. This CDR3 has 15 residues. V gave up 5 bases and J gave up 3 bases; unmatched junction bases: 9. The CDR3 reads CASSLDPGTGYEQYF. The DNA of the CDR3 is TGTGCCAGCAGCCTTGATCCCGGGACAGGCTACGAGCAGTACTTC.

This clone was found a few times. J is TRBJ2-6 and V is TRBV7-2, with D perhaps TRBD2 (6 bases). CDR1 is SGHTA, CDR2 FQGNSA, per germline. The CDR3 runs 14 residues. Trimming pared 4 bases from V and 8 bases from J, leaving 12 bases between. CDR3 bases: TGTGCCAGCAGCTGGGGACGGGAGACCAACGTCCTGACTTTC. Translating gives CASSWGRETNVLTF.

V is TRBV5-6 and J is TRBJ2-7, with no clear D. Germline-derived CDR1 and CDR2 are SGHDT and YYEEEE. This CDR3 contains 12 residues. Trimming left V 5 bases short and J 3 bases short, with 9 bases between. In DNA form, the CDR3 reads TGTGCCAGCAGATCTTCGAGCTACGAGCAGTACTTC. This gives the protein CASRSSSYEQYF.

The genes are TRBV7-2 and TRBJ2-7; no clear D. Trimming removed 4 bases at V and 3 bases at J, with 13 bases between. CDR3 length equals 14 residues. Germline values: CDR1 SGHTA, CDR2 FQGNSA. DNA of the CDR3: TGTGCCAGCAGCTCTAGGCCGAATCTCTACGAGCAGTACTTC. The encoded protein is CASSSRPNLYEQYF.

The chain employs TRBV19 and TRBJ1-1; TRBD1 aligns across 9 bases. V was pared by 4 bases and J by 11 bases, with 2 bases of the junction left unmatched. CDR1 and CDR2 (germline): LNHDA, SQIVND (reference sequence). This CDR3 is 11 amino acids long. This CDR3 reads CASSTGTGAFF. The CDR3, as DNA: TGTGCCAGTAGTACAGGGACAGGGGCTTTCTTT.

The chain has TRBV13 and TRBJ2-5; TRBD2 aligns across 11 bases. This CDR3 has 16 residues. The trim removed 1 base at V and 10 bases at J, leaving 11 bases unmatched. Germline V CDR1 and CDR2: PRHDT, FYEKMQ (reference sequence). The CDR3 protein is CASSLATSGTLRDQYF. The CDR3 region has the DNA TGTGCCAGCAGCTTAGCGACTAGCGGGACGCTCCGAGACCAGTACTTC.

For the CDR3, the DNA is TGTGCCAGCAGCGTCCAGCGGGGGGGGACAGATACGCAGTATTTT. Its translation: CASSVQRGGTDTQYF. The J gene is TRBJ2-3, the V gene TRBV4-2; 10 bases map to TRBD2. This CDR3 spans 15 amino acids. Per germline, CDR1 LGHNA and CDR2 YNFKEQ. J was trimmed by 3 bases and V by 5 bases; bases with no gene match: 5.

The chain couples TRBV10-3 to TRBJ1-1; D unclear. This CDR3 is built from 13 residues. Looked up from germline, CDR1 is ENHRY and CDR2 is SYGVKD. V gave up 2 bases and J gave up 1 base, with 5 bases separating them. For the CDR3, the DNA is TGTGCCATCAGTGAGGCGGCGAACACTGAAGCTTTCTTT. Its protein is CAISEAANTEAFF.

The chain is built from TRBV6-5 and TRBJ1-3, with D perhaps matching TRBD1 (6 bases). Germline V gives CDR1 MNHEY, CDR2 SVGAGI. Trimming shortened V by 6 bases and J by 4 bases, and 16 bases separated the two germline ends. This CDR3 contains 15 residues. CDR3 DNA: TGTGCCAGCAGCGTCTCCACAGGGCAAGGAAACACCATATATTTT. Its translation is CASSVSTGQGNTIYF.

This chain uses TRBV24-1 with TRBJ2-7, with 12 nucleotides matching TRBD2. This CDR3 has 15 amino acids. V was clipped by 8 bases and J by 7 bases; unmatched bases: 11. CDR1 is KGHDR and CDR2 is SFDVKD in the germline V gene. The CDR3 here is CATKWPSGGAREQYF. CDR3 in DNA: TGTGCCACCAAATGGCCTAGCGGGGGGGCTCGGGAGCAGTACTTC.

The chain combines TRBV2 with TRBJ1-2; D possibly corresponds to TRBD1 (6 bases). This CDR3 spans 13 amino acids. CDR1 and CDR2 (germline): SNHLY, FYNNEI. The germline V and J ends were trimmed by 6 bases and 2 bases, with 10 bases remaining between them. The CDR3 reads CASSRDINYGYTF. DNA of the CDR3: TGTGCCAGCAGCCGGGACATAAACTATGGCTACACCTTC.

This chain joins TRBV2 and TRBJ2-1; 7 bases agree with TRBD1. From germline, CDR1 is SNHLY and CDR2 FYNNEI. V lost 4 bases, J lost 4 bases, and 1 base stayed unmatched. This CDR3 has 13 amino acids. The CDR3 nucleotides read TGTGCCAGCAGTGGGGACAGTTACAATGAGCAGTTCTTC. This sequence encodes CASSGDSYNEQFF.

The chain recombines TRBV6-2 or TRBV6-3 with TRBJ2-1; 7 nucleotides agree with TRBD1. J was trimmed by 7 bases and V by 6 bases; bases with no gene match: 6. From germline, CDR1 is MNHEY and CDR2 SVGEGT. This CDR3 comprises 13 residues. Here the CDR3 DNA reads TGTGCCAGCAGCCGGGACAGATGGAATGAGCAGTTCTTC. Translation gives CASSRDRWNEQFF.

The CDR3 sequence: CASSRQQGYEQYF. The CDR3 DNA sequence: TGTGCCAGCAGCAGACAACAGGGCTACGAGCAGTACTTC. This rearrangement joins TRBV7-2 to TRBJ2-7; tentatively, D is TRBD1 (6 bases). This CDR3 comprises 13 residues. From germline, CDR1 is SGHTA and CDR2 FQGNSA. V was pared by 5 bases and J by 3 bases, with 11 bases between.

The CDR3: CASSYSADYEQYF. The CDR3 coding sequence is TGTGCCAGCAGTTACTCGGCGGACTACGAGCAGTACTTC. The chain combines TRBV6-2 or TRBV6-3 with TRBJ2-7; D remains unclear. Germline assignment: CDR1 MNHEY and CDR2 SVGEGT. This CDR3 is built from 13 residues. Between the trimmed V and J ends, which lost 0 bases and 3 bases, there was a span of 6 bases.

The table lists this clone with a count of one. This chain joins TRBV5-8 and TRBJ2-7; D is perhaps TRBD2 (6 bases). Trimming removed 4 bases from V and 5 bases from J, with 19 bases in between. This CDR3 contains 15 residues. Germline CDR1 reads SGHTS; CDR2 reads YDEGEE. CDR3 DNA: TGTGCCAGCAGCAGCCGGGGAGGCAACCTCGACGAGCAGTACTTC. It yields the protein CASSSRGGNLDEQYF. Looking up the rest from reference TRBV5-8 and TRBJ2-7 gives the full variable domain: EAGVTQSPTHLIKTRGQQATLRCSPISGHTSVYWYQQALGLGLQFLLWYDEGEERNRGNFPPRFSGRQFPNYSSELNVNALELEDSALYLCASSSRGGNLDEQYFGPGTRLTVT.

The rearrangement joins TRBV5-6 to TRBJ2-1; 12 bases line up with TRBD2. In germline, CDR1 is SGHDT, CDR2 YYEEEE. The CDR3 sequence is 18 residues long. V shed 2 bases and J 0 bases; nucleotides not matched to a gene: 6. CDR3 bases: TGTGCCAGCAGCTTCGGGACTAGCGGGTGGAGCTCCTACAATGAGCAGTTCTTC. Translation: CASSFGTSGWSSYNEQFF.

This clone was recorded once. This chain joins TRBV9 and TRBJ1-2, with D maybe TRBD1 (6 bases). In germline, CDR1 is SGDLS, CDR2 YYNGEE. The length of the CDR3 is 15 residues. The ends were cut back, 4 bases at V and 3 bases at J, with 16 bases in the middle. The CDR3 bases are TGTGCCAGCAGCCGTTCGGAAGAGGGGGACTATGGCTACACCTTC. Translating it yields CASSRSEEGDYGYTF.

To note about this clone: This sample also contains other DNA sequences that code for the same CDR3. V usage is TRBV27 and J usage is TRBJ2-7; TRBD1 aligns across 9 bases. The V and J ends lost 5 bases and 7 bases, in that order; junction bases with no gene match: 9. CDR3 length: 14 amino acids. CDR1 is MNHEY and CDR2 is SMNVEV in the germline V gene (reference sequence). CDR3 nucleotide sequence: TGTGCCAGCAGTGCGACAGGGGGGATGAGGGAGCAGTACTTC. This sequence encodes CASSATGGMREQYF.

As DNA, the CDR3 is TGCGCCAGGCCGGGACAGAAGTACGAGCAGTACTTC. It is translated as CARPGQKYEQYF. The chain couples TRBV10-1 to TRBJ2-7, with 7 bases aligning to TRBD1. Germline V gene sequence: CDR1 WNHNN, CDR2 SYGVQD (reference sequence). This CDR3 has 12 residues. The J segment lost 4 bases and the V segment lost 9 bases, leaving 6 bases of the junction unmatched.

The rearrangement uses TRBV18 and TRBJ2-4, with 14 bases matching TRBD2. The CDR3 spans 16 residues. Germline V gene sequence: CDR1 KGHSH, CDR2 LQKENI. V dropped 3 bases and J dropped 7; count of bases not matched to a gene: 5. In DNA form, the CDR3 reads TGTGCCAGCTCACCGACTAGCGGGGGGGCCATGAACATTCAGTACTTC. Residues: CASSPTSGGAMNIQYF.

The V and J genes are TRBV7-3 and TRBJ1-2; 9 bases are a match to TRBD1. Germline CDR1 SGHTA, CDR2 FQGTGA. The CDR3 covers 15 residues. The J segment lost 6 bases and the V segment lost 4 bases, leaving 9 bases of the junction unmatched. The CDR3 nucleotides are TGTGCCAGCAGCTCAACAGGGGGCCCTGGGGATGGCTACACCTTC. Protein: CASSSTGGPGDGYTF.

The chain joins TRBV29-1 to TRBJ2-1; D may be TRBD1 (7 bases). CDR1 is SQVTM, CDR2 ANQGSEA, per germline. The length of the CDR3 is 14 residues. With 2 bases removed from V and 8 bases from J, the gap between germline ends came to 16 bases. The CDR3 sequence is CSVETLGQRDEQFF. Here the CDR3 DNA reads TGCAGCGTTGAAACTTTGGGACAGCGGGATGAGCAGTTCTTC.

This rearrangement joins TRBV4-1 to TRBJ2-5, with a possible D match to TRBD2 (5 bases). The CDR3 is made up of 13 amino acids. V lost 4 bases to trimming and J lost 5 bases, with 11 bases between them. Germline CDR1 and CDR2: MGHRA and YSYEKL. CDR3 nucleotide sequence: TGCGCCAGCAGCCCCGGGGAAGGGGAGACCCAGTACTTC. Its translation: CASSPGEGETQYF.

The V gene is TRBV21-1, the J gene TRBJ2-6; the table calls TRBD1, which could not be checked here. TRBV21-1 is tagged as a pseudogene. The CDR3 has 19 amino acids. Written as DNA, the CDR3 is TGTGCCAGCAGCACCAAGACAGGGGGCCTCAGCTCTGGGGCCAACGTCCTGACTTTC. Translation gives CASSTKTGGLSSGANVLTF.